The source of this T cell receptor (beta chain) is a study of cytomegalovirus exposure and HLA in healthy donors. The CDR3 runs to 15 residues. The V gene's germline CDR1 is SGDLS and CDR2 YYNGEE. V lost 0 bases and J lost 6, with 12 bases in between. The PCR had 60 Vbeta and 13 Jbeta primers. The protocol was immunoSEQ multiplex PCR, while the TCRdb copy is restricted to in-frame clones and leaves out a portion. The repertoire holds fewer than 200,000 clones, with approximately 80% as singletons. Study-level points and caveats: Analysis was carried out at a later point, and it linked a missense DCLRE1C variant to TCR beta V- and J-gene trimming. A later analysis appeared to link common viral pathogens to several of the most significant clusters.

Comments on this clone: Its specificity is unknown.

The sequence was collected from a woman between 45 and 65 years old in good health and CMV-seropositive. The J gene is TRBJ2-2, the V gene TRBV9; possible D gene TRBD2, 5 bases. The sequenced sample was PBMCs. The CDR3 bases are TGTGCCAGCAGCGTAGACTTAGCGAGGCCCGGGGAGCTGTTTTTT. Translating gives CASSVDLARPGELFF.